What follows are 13 T cell receptor beta chains derived from one specimen sequenced in a study of T cells in Graves' hyperthyroidism and ophthalmopathy (dated by TCRdb to the late 2010s). Library construction relied on multiplex PCR. The reads were generated on an Illumina HiSeq 2000. TCR beta CDR3 regions were amplified from RNA transcripts. The TCR CDR3 was subjected to a first round of RT-PCR using the HTBI primer set and the Qiagen OneStep RT-PCR kit. TCRdb handled the public reads itself, with Q25 trimming in fastp and clone calling in MiXCR, and kept productive beta chains. Under each unique CDR3 protein, matching rows form one entry showing the most common genes and DNA. For this sample the table gives 540,000 or so distinct CDR3 sequences, of which around 16% were detected only once. Jointly, the top ten make up under 8% of the sample. What was sequenced was blood. The receptors stem from a woman between 25 and 40 years old with Graves' hyperthyroidism.

This clonotype came up once. A much larger clone is a single base away; this may be a read error. The gene calls are TRBV2 and TRBJ2-2; tentatively, D is TRBD1 (6 bases). Germline lookup yields CDR1 SNHLY and CDR2 FYNNEI. The CDR3 length is 15 residues. The CDR3 nucleotides are TGTGCCAGCGTTATAGCAGAGTACAGGGCCGGGGAGCTGCTTTTT. Residues: CASVIAEYRAGELLF.

V gene TRBV19 combines with J gene TRBJ2-1; D unclear. The germline V gene has CDR1 LNHDA and CDR2 SQIVND (reference sequence). V gave up 6 bases and J gave up 9 bases, with 12 bases separating them. CDR3 length equals 12 residues. The CDR3 loop is CASRPTTGEQFF. In nucleotides, the CDR3 is TGTGCCAGTAGACCCACTACGGGTGAGCAGTTCTTC.

At least ten counts were recorded for this clonotype. The chain recombines TRBV7-2 with TRBJ2-5; no clear D. Germline loops: CDR1 SGHTA, CDR2 FQGNSA. V was trimmed by 1 base and J by 1 base, leaving 10 bases between them. There are 15 residues in the CDR3. The CDR3 coding sequence is TGTGCCAGCAGCTTAGTCAGCATGCCCCAAGAGACCCAGTACTTC. This gives the protein CASSLVSMPQETQYF. The full variable domain, completed using reference TRBV7-2 and TRBJ2-5, is GAGVSQSPSNKVTEKGKDVELRCDPISGHTALYWYRQSLGQGLEFLIYFQGNSAPDKSGLPSDRFSAERTGGSVSTLTIQRTQQEDSAVYLCASSLVSMPQETQYFGPGTRLLVL.

The chain is built from TRBV9 and TRBJ1-2, with D perhaps matching TRBD1 (5 bases). Germline V gene sequence: CDR1 SGDLS, CDR2 YYNGEE. The V end lost 0 bases, the J end lost 8 bases, and 20 bases lay between the germline ends. The CDR3 consists of 16 residues. The CDR3 here is CASSVDLSTVGGGYTF. For the CDR3, the DNA is TGTGCCAGCAGCGTAGACCTTTCGACAGTGGGGGGGGGCTACACCTTC.

This clonotype was picked up many times. The gene calls are TRBV3-1 and TRBJ2-1; 12 bases are shared with TRBD2. The germline V gene encodes CDR1 LGHDT and CDR2 YNNKEL (reference sequence). V dropped 4 bases and J dropped 9; count of bases not matched to a gene: 7. This CDR3 has 15 residues. The CDR3 region has the DNA TGTGCCAGCAGCCGAGGAGGACTAGCGGGATTTGAGCAGTTCTTC. Its translation: CASSRGGLAGFEQFF.

This chain links TRBV19 with TRBJ1-5; a possible D gene is TRBD1 (5 bases). The CDR3 spans 14 residues. Germline V gene data show CDR1 as LNHDA and CDR2 as SQIVND (reference sequence). The ends were cut back, 3 bases at V and 4 bases at J, with 10 bases in the middle. CDR3 nucleotide sequence: TGTGCCAGTAGTATTCCAGGGTTTAATCAGCCCCAGCATTTT. The encoded protein is CASSIPGFNQPQHF.

This clonotype was detected many times. The chain carries TRBV6-1 and TRBJ1-5; no clear D gene. This CDR3 spans 13 amino acids. The V gene lost 6 bases and the J gene lost 0 bases, with 6 bases spanning the gap. Germline V CDR1 and CDR2: MNHNS, SASEGT. In DNA form, the CDR3 reads TGTGCCAGCAGCCGGGGTAGCAATCAGCCCCAGCATTTT. Encoded protein: CASSRGSNQPQHF.

J is TRBJ2-1 and V is TRBV28; 8 bases map to TRBD2. The CDR3 length is 17 residues. The germline CDR1 and CDR2 sequences are MDHEN and SYDVKM. V trimming: 4 bases; J trimming: 1 base; junction bases outside the gene matches: 9. The CDR3 nucleotides read TGTGCCAGCAGTTGGTACTCCGGGACTAGGTCCTACAATGAGCAGTTCTTC. Protein product: CASSWYSGTRSYNEQFF.

This clonotype was seen ten or more times. V gene TRBV6-1 combines with J gene TRBJ2-7; D is possibly TRBD2 (5 bases). Germline CDR1 and CDR2: MNHNS and SASEGT. With 5 bases removed from V and 7 bases from J, the gap between germline ends came to 15 bases. The CDR3 is made up of 13 amino acids. CDR3 amino acids: CASSFGLLGEQYF. Here the CDR3 DNA reads TGTGCCAGCAGTTTTGGACTGCTCGGGGAGCAGTACTTC.

Only one count was recorded for this clonotype. The chain couples TRBV19 to TRBJ1-4; D perhaps matches TRBD1 (6 bases). From germline, CDR1 is LNHDA and CDR2 SQIVND (reference sequence). CDR3 length equals 17 residues. Trimming removed 6 bases at V and 8 bases at J, with 25 bases between. The CDR3 is CASSPLGPGAWIEKLFF. The DNA of the CDR3 is TGTGCCAGTAGCCCCCTGGGGCCAGGGGCCTGGATCGAAAAACTGTTTTTT.

This clonotype was counted many times. The J gene is TRBJ2-3, the V gene TRBV5-1, with D unresolved. V lost 2 bases and J 5 bases, leaving 9 bases between the germline ends. From germline, CDR1 is SGHRS and CDR2 YFSETQ. The CDR3 is 13 residues long. CDR3 DNA sequence: TGCGCCAGCAGCTTTAATAGAGAAGATACGCAGTATTTT. The encoded protein is CASSFNREDTQYF.

The sample holds many counts of this clonotype. The chain carries TRBV7-3 and TRBJ2-3; TRBD2 matches at 7 bases. CDR3 length: 14 residues. V was pared by 5 bases and J by 6 bases, with 8 bases of the junction left unmatched. The germline V gene has CDR1 SGHTA and CDR2 FQGTGA. CDR3 coding DNA: TGTGCCAGCAGCCGAGGACTAGATGGGGATACGCAGTATTTT. It specifies CASSRGLDGDTQYF.

This clonotype showed up many times. The genes are TRBV7-9 and TRBJ2-3; D might be TRBD2 (6 bases). V shed 5 bases and J shed 0 bases, with 12 bases lying between them. In germline, CDR1 is SEHNR, CDR2 FQNEAQ (reference sequence). The CDR3 is 15 residues long. CDR3 protein: CASSPQSGSTDTQYF. The CDR3 region has the DNA TGTGCCAGCAGCCCCCAGAGCGGGAGCACAGATACGCAGTATTTT.